This paragraph reports one T cell receptor beta chain. These data originate in a study of cytomegalovirus exposure and HLA in healthy donors. Vbeta (60) and Jbeta (13) primers were used in the PCR. Profiled with immunoSEQ multiplex PCR; TCRdb holds only in-frame clones, not every one. The table lists 150,000 to 200,000 clones, around 86% of them singletons. After removal of 5 bases from V and 2 bases from J, the junction contained 8 bases not matched to a gene. CDR1 and CDR2 from the germline V gene are MDHEN and SYDVKM. The CDR3 is 16 amino acids. The TCR was taken from a man aged 50-59 years in good health and CMV-seropositive. The sample was PBMCs. The chain combines TRBV28 with TRBJ2-1; TRBD1 aligns across 8 bases. CDR3 region: CASSTRQGLTYNEQFF. CDR3 nucleotide sequence: TGTGCCAGCAGTACAAGACAGGGGCTGACCTACAATGAGCAGTTCTTC.